Listed below are T cell receptor beta chains from one sample, sequenced in a study of regulatory T cells in long-lasting Graves disease. TCRdb re-analysed the multiplex PCR reads in MiXCR, keeping a single row per CDR3 protein. The sample shows a few hundred thousand distinct CDR3 sequences, over 15% of them seen only once. The data also belong to a second study, concerning T cells in Graves' hyperthyroidism and ophthalmopathy.

The sample in question was peripheral blood mononuclear cells (PBMCs), obtained at new diagnosis, from a patient treated with antithyroid drugs. These receptor sequences come from a man in his forties with Graves disease. Each CDR3 is given with its conserved first and last residue. Each record gives: clone size, V gene, D gene, J gene, CDR3 protein, CDR3 DNA. A D gene is named only where the DNA matches it firmly. Some rows mark clone size as missing; the rest say once, few, many or name a class of expanded clone.

>many|TRBV7-3|.|TRBJ1-1
CASSSFQPMGNTEAFF
TGTGCCAGCAGCTCGTTCCAGCCCATGGGGAACACTGAAGCTTTCTTT
>many|TRBV3-1|TRBD2|TRBJ2-7
CASSQASAGTYEQYF
TGTGCCAGCAGCCAAGCGTCAGCGGGGACCTACGAGCAGTACTTC
>.|TRBV6-2/TRBV6-3|.|TRBJ1-1
CASLQANGYTEAFF
TGTGCCAGCCTTCAGGCTAACGGCTACACTGAAGCTTTCTTT
>many|TRBV7-8|TRBD1|TRBJ2-1
CASSHGTGYNEQFF
TGTGCCAGCAGCCACGGGACAGGGTACAATGAGCAGTTCTTC
>many|TRBV5-1|TRBD1|TRBJ1-1
CASSLGTVNTEAFF
TGTGCCAGCAGCTTAGGGACAGTCAACACTGAAGCTTTCTTT
>many|TRBV28|TRBD1|TRBJ2-1
CAGQGAGYNEQFF
TGTGCCGGACAGGGGGCGGGCTACAATGAGCAGTTCTTC
>.|TRBV20-1|.|TRBJ1-6
CSARDRQDFNSPLHF
TGCAGTGCTAGAGATCGGCAGGACTTCAATTCACCCCTCCACTTT
>many|TRBV6-5|.|TRBJ1-2
CASSYATGGGYTF
TGTGCCAGCAGTTACGCAACCGGCGGGGGCTACACCTTC
>many|TRBV20-1|.|TRBJ1-1
CSARDLGYTEAFF
TGCAGTGCTAGGGACCTAGGCTACACTGAAGCTTTCTTT
>many|TRBV27|.|TRBJ2-1
CASSLQGRDPYNEQFF
TGTGCCAGCAGTTTACAGGGGAGGGACCCCTACAATGAGCAGTTCTTC
>many|TRBV5-1|.|TRBJ2-6
CASGAVAGANVLTF
TGCGCCAGCGGGGCAGTGGCCGGGGCCAACGTCCTGACTTTC
>.|TRBV29-1|.|TRBJ2-1
CSVDGGAFPANEQFF
TGCAGCGTTGATGGGGGGGCCTTTCCGGCCAATGAGCAGTTCTTC
>few|TRBV11-1|.|TRBJ2-7
CASSSDSHSYEQYF
TGTGCCAGCAGCTCGGACAGCCACTCCTACGAGCAGTACTTC
>.|TRBV20-1|TRBD1|TRBJ2-5
CSASGQGAFGTQYF
TGCAGTGCTAGTGGACAGGGGGCTTTCGGGACCCAGTACTTC
>few|TRBV20-1|.|TRBJ2-3
CSAWGLGPFREDTQYF
TGCAGTGCATGGGGACTGGGGCCCTTTAGGGAAGATACGCAGTATTTT
>many|TRBV2|TRBD1|TRBJ2-7
CASKSGQGVYEQYF
TGTGCCAGCAAATCGGGACAGGGAGTCTACGAGCAGTACTTC
>.|TRBV29-1|.|TRBJ2-5
CSGVGQGRRETQYF
TGCAGCGGGGTGGGGCAGGGGCGACGAGAGACCCAGTACTTC
>many|TRBV2|.|TRBJ2-5
CASSTTPYQETQYF
TGTGCCAGCAGCACCACACCGTACCAAGAGACCCAGTACTTC
>.|TRBV7-3|.|TRBJ2-7
CASSLFEGYGQYF
TGTGCCAGCAGCTTATTTGAGGGGTACGGGCAGTACTTC
>many|TRBV6-1|.|TRBJ2-5
CASSEGPSGGETQYF
TGTGCCAGCAGTGAGGGCCCATCAGGTGGTGAGACCCAGTACTTC
>few|TRBV3-1|TRBD1|TRBJ2-2
CASITGGAGGELFF
TGTGCCAGCATCACAGGGGGCGCAGGCGGGGAGCTGTTTTTT
>.|TRBV7-3|.|TRBJ2-1
CASSQRGGREQFF
TGTGCCAGCAGCCAAAGGGGGGGGCGTGAGCAGTTCTTC
>few|TRBV18|.|TRBJ2-5
CASSPGPNQGQETQYF
TGTGCCAGCTCACCAGGGCCTAATCAGGGACAAGAGACCCAGTACTTC
>few|TRBV7-7|TRBD1|TRBJ1-5
CASSRRGGLTDTQHF
TGTGCCAGCAGTCGCAGAGGGGGCCTCACAGATACGCAGCATTTT
>many|TRBV4-3|.|TRBJ1-3
CASSQYSGNTIYF
TGCGCCAGCAGCCAATACTCTGGAAACACCATATATTTT